This T cell receptor (beta chain) was sequenced during a study of T-cell memory formation after mild COVID-19. Whole-study context: TCR clusters were largely donor specific. General study findings and limits: There were some responding clones in pre-infection memory, which suggested that cross-reactive memory had joined. Chiefly within CM and EM were the contracting CD4+ clones; CD8+ ones were within EMRA.

One entry per CDR3 protein results from TCRdb running MiXCR on the 5' RACE reads. The sample lists fewer than 350,000 distinct CDR3 sequences, about 15% seen once, with under 25% in the top ten. The table lists this clonotype with many counts. The antigen is undetermined. Germline-derived CDR1 and CDR2 are SGHRS and YFSETQ. V was shortened by 4 bases and J by 4 bases, with 11 bases between the two germline ends. The CDR3 has 13 residues. The TCR comes from a man in his late teens or twenties who had mild COVID-19 (a few samples of this study predate the infection). Cell type and time point are not known. The sequenced sample consisted of PBMCs or a T cell subset sorted from them (not recorded which). The chain couples TRBV5-1 to TRBJ2-5, with D maybe TRBD1 (5 bases). The CDR3 loop reads CASSPGRAETQYF. The DNA of the CDR3 is TGCGCCAGCAGCCCGGGCAGGGCAGAGACCCAGTACTTC.